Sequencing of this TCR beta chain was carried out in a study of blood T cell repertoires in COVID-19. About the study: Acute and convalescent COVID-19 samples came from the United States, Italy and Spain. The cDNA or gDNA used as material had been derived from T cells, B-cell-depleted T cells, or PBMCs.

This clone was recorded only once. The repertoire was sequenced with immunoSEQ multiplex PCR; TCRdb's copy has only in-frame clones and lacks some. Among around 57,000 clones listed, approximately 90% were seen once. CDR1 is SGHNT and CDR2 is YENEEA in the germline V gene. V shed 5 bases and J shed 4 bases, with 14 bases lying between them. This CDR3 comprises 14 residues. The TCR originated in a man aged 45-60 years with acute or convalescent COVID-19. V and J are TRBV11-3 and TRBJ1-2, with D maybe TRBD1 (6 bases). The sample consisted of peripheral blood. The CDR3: CASSQIQGAYGYTF. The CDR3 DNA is TGTGCCAGCAGCCAGATACAGGGTGCCTATGGCTACACCTTC.